This is a list of T cell receptor beta chains from one sample in a study of cytomegalovirus exposure and HLA in healthy donors. Profiling relied on immunoSEQ multiplex PCR, and the TCRdb table lists in-frame clones only, not all of them. This sample's table reports over 55,000 clones. Specimen: PBMCs. Every receptor here comes from a boy younger than 18 in good health and CMV-seronegative. Each CDR3 is given with its conserved first and last residue. Fields, in order: CDR3 length, V gene, D gene, J gene, CDR3 protein, CDR3 DNA. A D gene is named only where the DNA matches it firmly.

len: 15; v_gene: TRBV27; d_gene: TRBD1; j_gene: TRBJ2-7; CDR3aa: CASSAGTAHSYEQYF; CDR3nt: TGTGCCAGCAGTGCCGGGACAGCACACTCCTACGAGCAGTACTTC
len: 14; v_gene: TRBV5-1; d_gene: .; j_gene: TRBJ1-2; CDR3aa: CASSLRQGNYGYTF; CDR3nt: TGCGCCAGCAGCTTACGGCAGGGAAACTATGGCTACACCTTC
len: 15; v_gene: TRBV18; d_gene: TRBD1; j_gene: TRBJ2-2; CDR3aa: CASSLGQGPTGELFF; CDR3nt: TGTGCCAGCTCACTCGGACAGGGCCCCACCGGGGAGCTGTTTTTT
len: 15; v_gene: TRBV18; d_gene: TRBD1; j_gene: TRBJ1-5; CDR3aa: CASSPGTGGNQPQHF; CDR3nt: TGTGCCAGCTCACCCGGGACAGGGGGAAATCAGCCCCAGCATTTT
len: 12; v_gene: TRBV9; d_gene: .; j_gene: TRBJ1-1; CDR3aa: CASSVEDSEAFF; CDR3nt: TGTGCCAGCAGCGTAGAGGACTCTGAAGCTTTCTTT
len: 14; v_gene: TRBV19; d_gene: TRBD1; j_gene: TRBJ2-5; CDR3aa: CASEGTGVRETQYF; CDR3nt: TGTGCCAGCGAGGGGACAGGGGTTCGGGAGACCCAGTACTTC
len: 11; v_gene: TRBV27; d_gene: .; j_gene: TRBJ2-7; CDR3aa: CASSLGAEQYF; CDR3nt: TGTGCCAGCAGTTTAGGGGCGGAACAGTACTTC
len: 14; v_gene: TRBV27; d_gene: TRBD2; j_gene: TRBJ2-7; CDR3aa: CASSSGLAAFMQYF; CDR3nt: TGTGCCAGCAGTTCGGGACTAGCGGCGTTCATGCAGTACTTC
len: 14; v_gene: TRBV27; d_gene: TRBD2; j_gene: TRBJ2-7; CDR3aa: CASSLGLASYEQYF; CDR3nt: TGTGCCAGCAGTTTGGGACTAGCCTCCTACGAGCAGTACTTC
len: 14; v_gene: TRBV29-1; d_gene: .; j_gene: TRBJ1-3; CDR3aa: CSVSGTRDGNTIYF; CDR3nt: TGCAGCGTTTCCGGGACACGGGATGGAAACACCATATATTTT
len: 13; v_gene: TRBV19; d_gene: .; j_gene: TRBJ1-2; CDR3aa: CASSWGDNYGYTF; CDR3nt: TGTGCCAGTAGCTGGGGAGATAACTATGGCTACACCTTC
len: 14; v_gene: TRBV5-4; d_gene: .; j_gene: TRBJ2-1; CDR3aa: CASRYRGGVDEQFF; CDR3nt: TGTGCCAGCAGATACAGGGGGGGAGTGGATGAGCAGTTCTTC
len: 18; v_gene: TRBV19; d_gene: TRBD2; j_gene: TRBJ2-2; CDR3aa: CASSILGLAGGFAGELFF; CDR3nt: TGTGCCAGTAGTATCCTCGGACTAGCGGGGGGGTTTGCCGGGGAGCTGTTTTTT
len: 14; v_gene: TRBV7-3; d_gene: TRBD1; j_gene: TRBJ1-1; CDR3aa: CASSLTRGQGEAFF; CDR3nt: TGTGCCAGCAGCTTAACGAGGGGGCAGGGGGAAGCTTTCTTT
len: 13; v_gene: TRBV27; d_gene: TRBD1; j_gene: TRBJ1-2; CDR3aa: CASSLDRDYGYTF; CDR3nt: TGTGCCAGCAGCCTCGACAGGGACTATGGCTACACCTTC
len: 13; v_gene: TRBV27; d_gene: .; j_gene: TRBJ1-4; CDR3aa: CASSLDRGADLFF; CDR3nt: TGTGCCAGCAGTTTAGATCGCGGGGCGGATCTGTTTTTT
len: 15; v_gene: TRBV11-2; d_gene: TRBD2; j_gene: TRBJ2-3; CDR3aa: CASSFSGGASDTQYF; CDR3nt: TGTGCCAGCAGTTTTAGCGGGGGGGCCTCCGATACGCAGTATTTT
len: 15; v_gene: TRBV19; d_gene: .; j_gene: TRBJ1-3; CDR3aa: CASSALRGTGNTIYF; CDR3nt: TGTGCCAGTTCTGCTCTGCGGGGAACGGGGAACACCATATATTTT
len: 14; v_gene: TRBV5-6; d_gene: TRBD1; j_gene: TRBJ1-2; CDR3aa: CASSLRTGDIGYTF; CDR3nt: TGTGCCAGCAGCTTGAGGACAGGGGATATTGGCTACACCTTC
len: 17; v_gene: TRBV27; d_gene: .; j_gene: TRBJ1-1; CDR3aa: CASSTQTGSTLNTEAFF; CDR3nt: TGTGCCAGCAGTACCCAAACGGGGTCAACCCTGAACACTGAAGCTTTCTTT
len: 14; v_gene: TRBV10-3; d_gene: .; j_gene: TRBJ2-7; CDR3aa: CAINPDGSSYEQYF; CDR3nt: TGTGCCATCAACCCGGACGGGAGCTCCTACGAGCAGTACTTC
len: 11; v_gene: TRBV30; d_gene: .; j_gene: TRBJ2-2; CDR3aa: CAWSVQSSLFF; CDR3nt: TGTGCCTGGAGTGTACAGAGCAGTCTGTTTTTT
len: 13; v_gene: TRBV5-4; d_gene: TRBD1; j_gene: TRBJ2-5; CDR3aa: CASRGTGEGTQYF; CDR3nt: TGTGCCAGCAGGGGGACAGGGGAGGGGACCCAGTACTTC
len: 14; v_gene: TRBV9; d_gene: TRBD2; j_gene: TRBJ2-7; CDR3aa: CASSPSGSFGEQYF; CDR3nt: TGTGCCAGCAGCCCAAGCGGGAGTTTCGGCGAGCAGTACTTC
len: 15; v_gene: TRBV13; d_gene: TRBD1; j_gene: TRBJ2-7; CDR3aa: CASSLNRGPSYEQYF; CDR3nt: TGTGCCAGCAGCTTAAACAGGGGGCCTTCCTACGAGCAGTACTTC
len: 16; v_gene: TRBV6-5; d_gene: TRBD2; j_gene: TRBJ2-3; CDR3aa: CASSYSGGGGPDTQYF; CDR3nt: TGTGCCAGCAGTTACTCTGGCGGGGGGGGCCCGGATACGCAGTATTTT
len: 15; v_gene: TRBV19; d_gene: TRBD1; j_gene: TRBJ2-5; CDR3aa: CASTPGQSYQETQYF; CDR3nt: TGTGCCAGTACTCCGGGACAGTCGTACCAAGAGACCCAGTACTTC
len: 14; v_gene: TRBV30; d_gene: TRBD1; j_gene: TRBJ1-5; CDR3aa: CAWGGQGGNQPQHF; CDR3nt: TGTGCCTGGGGCGGACAGGGGGGCAATCAGCCCCAGCATTTT
len: 15; v_gene: TRBV6-5; d_gene: TRBD1; j_gene: TRBJ1-3; CDR3aa: CASSLQGYSGNTIYF; CDR3nt: TGTGCCAGCAGTTTACAGGGGTACTCTGGAAACACCATATATTTT
len: 14; v_gene: TRBV2; d_gene: TRBD1; j_gene: TRBJ1-6; CDR3aa: CASVRQGSNSPLHF; CDR3nt: TGTGCCAGCGTACGACAGGGCTCTAATTCACCCCTCCACTTT
len: 16; v_gene: TRBV25-1; d_gene: .; j_gene: TRBJ1-1; CDR3aa: CASSDYETPSGTEAFF; CDR3nt: TGTGCCAGCAGTGATTACGAGACCCCCTCGGGGACTGAAGCTTTCTTT
len: 13; v_gene: TRBV18; d_gene: .; j_gene: TRBJ1-6; CDR3aa: CASSPLSGSPLHF; CDR3nt: TGTGCCAGCTCACCACTCTCCGGTTCACCCCTCCACTTT
len: 12; v_gene: TRBV25-1; d_gene: TRBD2; j_gene: TRBJ2-1; CDR3aa: CASVTSGTEQFF; CDR3nt: TGTGCCAGCGTGACTAGCGGGACAGAGCAGTTCTTC
len: 12; v_gene: TRBV30; d_gene: TRBD1; j_gene: TRBJ2-7; CDR3aa: CAWGQGAGEQYF; CDR3nt: TGTGCCTGGGGACAGGGGGCAGGCGAGCAGTACTTC
len: 14; v_gene: TRBV6-1; d_gene: .; j_gene: TRBJ2-1; CDR3aa: CASSEYGQYNEQFF; CDR3nt: TGTGCCAGCAGTGAATACGGACAGTACAATGAGCAGTTCTTC
len: 14; v_gene: TRBV27; d_gene: TRBD1; j_gene: TRBJ1-2; CDR3aa: CASSWGAGGPGYTF; CDR3nt: TGTGCCAGCAGCTGGGGGGCAGGGGGCCCTGGCTACACCTTC
len: 15; v_gene: TRBV30; d_gene: .; j_gene: TRBJ2-1; CDR3aa: CAWRAGLGVYNEQFF; CDR3nt: TGTGCCTGGAGGGCAGGGCTTGGGGTCTACAATGAGCAGTTCTTC
len: 14; v_gene: TRBV19; d_gene: TRBD2; j_gene: TRBJ2-1; CDR3aa: CASSIREAINEQFF; CDR3nt: TGTGCCAGTAGTATCCGGGAGGCCATAAATGAGCAGTTCTTC
len: 16; v_gene: TRBV5-4; d_gene: .; j_gene: TRBJ1-1; CDR3aa: CASSLPNPQGNTEAFF; CDR3nt: TGTGCCAGCAGCCTCCCAAATCCGCAGGGGAACACTGAAGCTTTCTTT
len: 17; v_gene: TRBV27; d_gene: .; j_gene: TRBJ2-1; CDR3aa: CASSSGQGRSFYNEQFF; CDR3nt: TGTGCCAGCAGTTCTGGCCAGGGGCGATCGTTTTACAATGAGCAGTTCTTC